This T cell receptor (beta chain) originates from a study of CD8+ T cells in alopecia areata. Whole-study results and caveats: Scalp clonality and expanded CD8+ clones among the top 100 fell significantly with tofacitinib.

Extracted RNA was reverse transcribed, and the resulting cDNA served as sequencing template. TCRdb keeps only in-frame clones here, not all; method: immunoSEQ multiplex PCR. The data hold around 160,000 clones, with less than 80% observed a single time. V lost 4 bases and J lost 8, with 15 bases in between. Germline V lookup: CDR1 SGDLS, CDR2 YYNGEE. The CDR3 is made up of 14 amino acids. The treatment denotes: oral pan-JAK inhibitor, 5-10 mg twice daily. Researchers took lesional scalp punch biopsies and peripheral blood from people who were alopecia areata patients. Comments on this clone: Antigen: not known.

This receptor was obtained from a human donor with alopecia areata. The sample in question was CD4+ T cells sorted from blood, obtained at week 24, from a patient treated with tofacitinib. J is TRBJ2-2 and V is TRBV9; no reliable D call. The CDR3 loop reads CASSPRVDPGELFF. The CDR3 nucleotides are TGTGCCAGCAGCCCCCGGGTGGATCCGGGGGAGCTGTTTTTT.